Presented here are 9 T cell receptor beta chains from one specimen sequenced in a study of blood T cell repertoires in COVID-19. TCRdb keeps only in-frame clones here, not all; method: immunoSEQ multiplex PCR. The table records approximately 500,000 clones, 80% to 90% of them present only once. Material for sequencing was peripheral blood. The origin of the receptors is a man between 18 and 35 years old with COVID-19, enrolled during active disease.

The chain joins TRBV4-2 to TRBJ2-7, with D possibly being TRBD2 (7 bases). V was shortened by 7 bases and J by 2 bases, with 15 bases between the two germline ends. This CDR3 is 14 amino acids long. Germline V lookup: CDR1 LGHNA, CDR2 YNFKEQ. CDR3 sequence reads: CASKEGEGAYEQYF. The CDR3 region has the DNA TGTGCCAGCAAGGAGGGGGAGGGGGCCTACGAGCAGTACTTC.

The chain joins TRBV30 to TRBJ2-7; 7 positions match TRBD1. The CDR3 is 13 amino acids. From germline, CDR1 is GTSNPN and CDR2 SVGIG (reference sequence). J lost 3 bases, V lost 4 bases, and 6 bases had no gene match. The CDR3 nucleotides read TGTGCCTGGACATGGACAGGAGGCTACGAGCAGTACTTC. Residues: CAWTWTGGYEQYF.

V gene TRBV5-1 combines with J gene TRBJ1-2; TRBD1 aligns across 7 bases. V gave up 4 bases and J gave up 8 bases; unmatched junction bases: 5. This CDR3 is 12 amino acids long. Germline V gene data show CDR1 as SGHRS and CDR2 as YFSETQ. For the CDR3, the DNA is TGCGCCAGCAGCCCGAGGGACAGAGGCTACACCTTC. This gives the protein CASSPRDRGYTF. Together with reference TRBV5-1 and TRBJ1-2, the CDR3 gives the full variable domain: KAGVTQTPRYLIKTRGQQVTLSCSPISGHRSVSWYQQTPGQGLQFLFEYFSETQRNKGNFPGRFSGRQFSNSRSEMNVSTLELGDSALYLCASSPRDRGYTFGSGTRLTVV.

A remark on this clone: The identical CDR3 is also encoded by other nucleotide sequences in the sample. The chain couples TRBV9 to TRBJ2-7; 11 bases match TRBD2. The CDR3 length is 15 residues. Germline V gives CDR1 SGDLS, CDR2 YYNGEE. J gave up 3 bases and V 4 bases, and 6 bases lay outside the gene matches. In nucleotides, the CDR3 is TGTGCCAGCAGCCCATTAGCGGGGGGGGACTACGAGCAGTACTTC. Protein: CASSPLAGGDYEQYF.

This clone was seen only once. Here the CDR3 DNA reads TGTGCCAGCAGTGAGGAGGGTACCTACCCCAATTCACCCCTCCACTTT. This codes for CASSEEGTYPNSPLHF. This chain links TRBV2 with TRBJ1-6, with D uncertain. V shed 3 bases and J shed 7 bases, with 16 bases lying between them. The CDR3 has 16 residues. From germline, CDR1 is SNHLY and CDR2 FYNNEI.

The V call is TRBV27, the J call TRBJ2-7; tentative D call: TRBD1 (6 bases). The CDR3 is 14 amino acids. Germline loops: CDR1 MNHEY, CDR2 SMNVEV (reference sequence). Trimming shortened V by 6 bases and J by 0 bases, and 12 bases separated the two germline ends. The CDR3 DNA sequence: TGTGCCAGCAGCTATTCGACAGGCTCCTACGAGCAGTACTTC. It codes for CASSYSTGSYEQYF.

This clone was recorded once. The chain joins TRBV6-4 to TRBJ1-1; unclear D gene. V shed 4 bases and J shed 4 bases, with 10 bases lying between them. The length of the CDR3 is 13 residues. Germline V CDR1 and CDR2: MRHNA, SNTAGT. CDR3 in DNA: TGTGCCAGCAGTGTTGGAACGGGCACTGAAGCTTTCTTT. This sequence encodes CASSVGTGTEAFF.

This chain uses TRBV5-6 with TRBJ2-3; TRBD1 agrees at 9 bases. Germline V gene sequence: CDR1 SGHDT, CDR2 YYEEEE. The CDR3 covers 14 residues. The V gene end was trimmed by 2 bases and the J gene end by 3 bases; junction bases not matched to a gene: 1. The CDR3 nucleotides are TGTGCCAGCAGCTTCGGACAGGGGACAGATACGCAGTATTTT. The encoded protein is CASSFGQGTDTQYF.

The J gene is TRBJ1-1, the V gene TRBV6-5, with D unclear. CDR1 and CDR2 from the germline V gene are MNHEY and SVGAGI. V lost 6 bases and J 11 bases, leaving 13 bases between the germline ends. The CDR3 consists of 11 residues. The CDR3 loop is CASRWVAGAFF. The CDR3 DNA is TGTGCCAGCAGGTGGGTCGCAGGCGCTTTCTTT.